The 18 T cell receptor beta chains given below trace back to one sample, sequenced in a study of Graves' ophthalmopathy and Graves' hyperthyroidism. The authors amplified TCR beta CDR3 regions from RNA transcripts. RT-PCR with HTBI primers came first, then second-round multiplex PCR. MiXCR, run by TCRdb on the multiplex PCR reads, gives a single entry per CDR3 protein. The sample has 300,000 to 450,000 distinct CDR3 sequences; about 18% are singletons. Sequenced input: peripheral blood. All receptors derive from an adult woman with stable Graves' hyperthyroidism.

Comments on this clonotype: At one end the junction does not follow the germline gene, possibly because of a read error. The J gene is TRBJ2-7, the V gene TRBV6-1; a weak D match, TRBD1 (6 bases). The CDR3 runs to 13 residues. The germline V gene encodes CDR1 MNHNS and CDR2 SASEGT. The CDR3 coding sequence is TGTGCCAGCAGTAAAGCAAACAGGGTCGAGCAGTACTTC. Amino acids: CASSKANRVEQYF.

This clonotype has at least ten counts. The chain recombines TRBV12-5 with TRBJ1-1; D not certain. Per the germline V gene, CDR1 is LGHNT and CDR2 is FRNRAP. CDR3 length: 14 amino acids. V dropped 8 bases and J dropped 0 bases, with 13 bases sitting between them. The CDR3 region is CASCPSSMNTEAFF. The CDR3 DNA reads as TGTGCTAGTTGCCCGTCAAGTATGAACACTGAAGCTTTCTTT. The whole variable domain, remainder taken from reference TRBV12-5 and TRBJ1-1, is DARVTQTPRHKVTEMGQEVTMRCQPILGHNTVFWYRQTMMQGLELLAYFRNRAPLDDSGMPKDRFSAEMPDATLATLKIQPSEPRDSAVYFCASCPSSMNTEAFFGQGTRLTVV.

At least ten counts were recorded for this clonotype. The CDR3 DNA sequence: TGCAGCGTTGAAGAGATACGGGGGGGTTTCCAAGAGACCCAGTACTTC. The encoded protein is CSVEEIRGGFQETQYF. The chain joins TRBV29-1 to TRBJ2-5, with 8 bases matching TRBD2. The germline gives CDR1 SQVTM, CDR2 ANQGSEA. The CDR3 is 16 amino acids. The ends lost 0 bases at V and 1 base at J; junction bases unmatched: 7.

About this clonotype: The CDR3 end shows no conserved phenylalanine or tryptophan, and so a read error is likely. No DNA is shown, since the ends of the CDR3 on it are uncertain; the CDR3 is the one TCRdb lists. The V and J genes are TRBV5-5 and TRBJ2-7. Germline V gene lookup returns CDR1 SGHKS and CDR2 YYEKEE (reference sequence). The CDR3 numbers 8 amino acids, ends counted. The CDR3: CASSLGGI.

This clonotype has ten or more counts. The V and J genes are TRBV5-1 and TRBJ2-2, with 13 bases matching TRBD2. Looked up from germline, CDR1 is SGHRS and CDR2 is YFSETQ. The V segment lost 0 bases and the J segment 4 bases; nucleotides outside the gene matches: 3. The CDR3 sequence is 17 residues long. The CDR3 region has the DNA TGCGCCAGCAGCTTGGAACTAGCGGGAGGGACCACCGGGGAGCTGTTTTTT. Protein product: CASSLELAGGTTGELFF.

To note about this clonotype: A much larger clone lies a single base off, so this may be a read error. The gene calls are TRBV20-1 and TRBJ2-5; 10 nucleotides agree with TRBD2. V was pared by 5 bases and J by 9 bases, with 15 bases of the junction left unmatched. The CDR3 is made up of 15 amino acids. The V gene's germline CDR1 is DFQATT and CDR2 SNEGSKA (reference sequence). CDR3 sequence (DNA): TGCAGTGCTGGGGAGGCAGGACTAGCGGCTTGGGCCCAGTACTTC. It is translated as CSAGEAGLAAWAQYF.

This clonotype was observed at least ten times. This sequence joins TRBV25-1 and TRBJ2-7; D is perhaps TRBD1 or TRBD2 (6 bases each). The CDR3 loop spans 18 amino acids. V was cut by 4 bases and J by 0 bases, with 22 bases left in between. The germline gives CDR1 MGHDK, CDR2 SYGVNS. The CDR3 protein is CASSGVWGAGHDSYEQYF. The CDR3 coding sequence is TGTGCCAGCAGTGGGGTCTGGGGGGCGGGCCACGACTCCTACGAGCAGTACTTC.

On this clonotype itself: This clone may be a read error of a much larger clone one base away. The chain carries TRBV27 and TRBJ2-3; TRBD2 might be the D (6 bases). CDR1 MNHEY and CDR2 SMNVEV come from the germline V gene (reference sequence). The length of the CDR3 is 15 residues. The CDR3 loop reads CAISSRTISTDTQYF. CDR3 coding DNA: TGTGCCATCAGTTCCCGGACTATAAGCACAGATACGCAGTATTTT.

In this sample, this clonotype turned up a few times. The V and J genes are TRBV4-3 and TRBJ1-5; D gene unclear. Trimming removed 0 bases at V and 0 bases at J, with 6 bases between. Germline lookup yields CDR1 LGHNA and CDR2 YSLEER. This CDR3 has 15 residues. In DNA, the CDR3 is TGCGCCAGCAGCCAAGAATATCATAGCAATCAGCCCCAGCATTTT. It translates to CASSQEYHSNQPQHF.

This clonotype has more than one count but fewer than ten. Written as DNA, the CDR3 is TGCAGCGTTGGTGGTGGAGGGGCGGGCACAGATACGCAGTATTTT. Protein: CSVGGGGAGTDTQYF. The J gene is TRBJ2-3, the V gene TRBV29-1; D may be TRBD2 (6 bases). This CDR3 has 15 residues. Trimming stripped 4 bases from V and 1 base from J, with 15 bases between. The germline V gene encodes CDR1 SQVTM and CDR2 ANQGSEA.

The chain links TRBV4-3 to TRBJ1-3, with 10 bases fitting TRBD1. Trimming removed 0 bases from V and 4 bases from J; junction bases left unmatched: 6. This CDR3 contains 17 residues. The germline V gene encodes CDR1 LGHNA and CDR2 YSLEER. CDR3 protein: CASSQDAGTGAGNTIYF. CDR3 bases: TGCGCCAGCAGCCAAGACGCCGGGACAGGGGCGGGAAACACCATATATTTT.

This rearrangement joins TRBV30 to TRBJ1-2; unclear D gene. CDR1 is GTSNPN and CDR2 is SVGIG in the germline V gene (reference sequence). The CDR3 spans 12 residues. V lost 0 bases to trimming and J lost 4 bases, with 6 bases between them. The CDR3 protein is CAWSVPGYGYTF. CDR3 DNA sequence: TGTGCCTGGAGTGTACCAGGCTATGGCTACACCTTC.

V usage is TRBV6-1 and J usage is TRBJ1-1; D not resolved. Germline lookup yields CDR1 MNHNS and CDR2 SASEGT. This CDR3 spans 13 amino acids. V shed 7 bases and J shed 0 bases, with 9 bases lying between them. CDR3 nucleotide sequence: TGTGCCAGCACATTGTACCTGAACACTGAAGCTTTCTTT. Its protein product is CASTLYLNTEAFF.

This clonotype was counted many times. The chain links TRBV28 to TRBJ2-4, with 10 positions matching TRBD2. The CDR3 runs to 18 residues. The V gene end was trimmed by 2 bases and the J gene end by 1 base; junction bases not matched to a gene: 8. Germline lookup yields CDR1 MDHEN and CDR2 SYDVKM. The CDR3 sequence: CASSLGASGSGAKNIQYF. The CDR3 coding sequence is TGTGCCAGCAGTTTAGGGGCTAGCGGGAGTGGTGCCAAAAACATTCAGTACTTC.

This clonotype has ten or more counts. The CDR3, as DNA: TGTGCCAGCAGCGGGTTAGAGGAGGTGACAGAAGGGGTGCGCGAGCAGTACTTC. Its protein product is CASSGLEEVTEGVREQYF. The genes are TRBV11-2 and TRBJ2-7, with D perhaps given as TRBD1 or TRBD2 (5 bases each). This CDR3 contains 18 residues. V was trimmed by 5 bases and J by 6 bases, leaving 29 bases between them. Germline CDR1 is SGHAT and CDR2 is FQNNGV.

This clonotype has just a few counts. This sequence may be a read error, since a much larger clone differs from it by one base. The chain combines TRBV6-1 with TRBJ2-7; D unclear. The CDR3 covers 15 residues. Germline CDR1 and CDR2: MNHNS and SASEGT. CDR3 DNA sequence: TGTGCCAGCAGGCCGGACGGCGGAAGCTCCTACGAGCTGTACTTC. As protein: CASRPDGGSSYELYF.

This clonotype was counted at least ten times. The rearrangement uses TRBV6-2 or TRBV6-3 and TRBJ2-5, with 11 bases aligning to TRBD2. Germline V lookup: CDR1 MNHEY, CDR2 SVGEGT. V dropped 6 bases and J dropped 5; count of bases not matched to a gene: 8. The CDR3 spans 15 residues. The chain's CDR3 is CASRPGTSGPETQYF. The CDR3 nucleotides read TGTGCCAGCAGACCCGGGACTAGCGGCCCGGAGACCCAGTACTTC.

Ten or more counts support this clonotype. This chain links TRBV28 with TRBJ1-2; perhaps TRBD1 as D (5 bases). The CDR3 consists of 14 residues. With 5 bases removed from V and 7 bases from J, the gap between germline ends came to 17 bases. Germline V gene sequence: CDR1 MDHEN, CDR2 SYDVKM. Written as DNA, the CDR3 is TGTGCCAGCAGTCTAAGGGGAGGTGCCGCTGGCTACACCTTC. Translation gives CASSLRGGAAGYTF.